This T cell receptor beta chain originates from a study of OX40 agonist ivuxolimab in advanced cancers. General study points: Also showing low normalized T-cell clonal expansion were some of the nonresponders.

Regarding this clone: As yet, its antigen is unknown.

CDR1 is SGHTA and CDR2 is FQGNSA in the germline V gene. The CDR3 has 14 residues. V lost 2 bases to trimming and J lost 8 bases, with 13 bases between them. TCRdb's table, derived via immunoSEQ multiplex PCR, lists solely in-frame clones and lacks some. The table lists about 25,000 clones, 81% of them singletons. The sequence derives from an adult with an advanced solid tumor such as melanoma, head and neck, liver or kidney cancer. The sequencing here drew on CD4+ or CD8+ T cells sorted from blood, taken in a trial of the OX40 agonist ivuxolimab. J is TRBJ1-3 and V is TRBV7-2, with D perhaps matching TRBD1 (6 bases). The CDR3 bases are TGTGCCAGCAGCTTAACATGGGGGGCGGACACCATATATTTT. Its protein product is CASSLTWGADTIYF.